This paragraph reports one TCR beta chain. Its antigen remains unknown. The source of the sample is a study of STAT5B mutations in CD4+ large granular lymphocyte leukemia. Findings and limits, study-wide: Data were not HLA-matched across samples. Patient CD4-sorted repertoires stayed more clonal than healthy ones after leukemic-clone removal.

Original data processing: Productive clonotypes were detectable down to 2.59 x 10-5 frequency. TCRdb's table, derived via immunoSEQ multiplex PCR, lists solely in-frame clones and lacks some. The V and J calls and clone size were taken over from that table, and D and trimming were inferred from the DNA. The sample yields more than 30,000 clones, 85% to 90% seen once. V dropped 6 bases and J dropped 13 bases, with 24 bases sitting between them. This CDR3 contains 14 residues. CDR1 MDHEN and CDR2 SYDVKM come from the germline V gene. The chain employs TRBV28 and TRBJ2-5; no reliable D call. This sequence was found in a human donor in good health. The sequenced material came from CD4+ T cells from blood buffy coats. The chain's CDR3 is CASSPTLELPGWYF. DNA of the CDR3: TGTGCCAGCAGCCCAACCTTGGAACTACCGGGCTGGTACTTC.